This T cell receptor (beta chain) was profiled in a study of radiotherapy plus CTLA-4 blockade in lung cancer. CDR1 and CDR2 from the germline V gene are KGHSH and LQKENI. The length of the CDR3 is 16 residues. V lost 3 bases to trimming and J lost 3 bases, with 14 bases between them. The protocol was immunoSEQ multiplex PCR, while the TCRdb copy is restricted to in-frame clones and leaves out a portion. Here the sample spans roughly 59,000 clones, 72% being singletons. Material: peripheral blood, obtained from a patient treated with radiotherapy plus ipilimumab. This receptor was identified in a human donor with non-small cell lung cancer whose response to radiotherapy plus ipilimumab could not be evaluated. The V call is TRBV18, the J call TRBJ1-4; TRBD1 might be the D (5 bases). For the CDR3, the DNA is TGTGCCAGCTCACCGGCTCACAGGCTCGCTAATGAAAAACTGTTTTTT. As protein: CASSPAHRLANEKLFF.